These T cell receptor beta chains were read from a single sample in a study of blood T cell repertoires in COVID-19. Assay used: immunoSEQ multiplex PCR; TCRdb lists only in-frame clones, some missing. The sample includes some 67,000 clones, 87% of them seen just once. The sample taken for sequencing was peripheral blood. The receptors were sampled from a man aged 45-65 years with active COVID-19. Both conserved end residues are part of each CDR3. A D gene is named only where the DNA matches it firmly. Only some rows state a clone size, as once, few, many or a class for expanded clones.

TRBJ2-3 NA TRBD2 TRBV15 CATSRDRAGAADTQYF TGTGCCACCAGCAGAGATAGGGCGGGAGCCGCAGATACGCAGTATTTT
TRBJ1-3 NA NA TRBV18 CASSPGQVLSGNTIYF TGTGCCAGCTCACCAGGACAAGTACTCTCTGGAAACACCATATATTTT
TRBJ1-1 NA NA TRBV30 CAWTTPSGHLNTEAFF TGTGCCTGGACCACACCCTCGGGACACCTTAACACTGAAGCTTTCTTT
TRBJ2-7 NA TRBD2 TRBV18 CASSPGTSGRAVSLHYEQYF TGTGCCAGCTCACCCGGGACTAGCGGGAGGGCCGTTTCCCTCCACTACGAGCAGTACTTC
TRBJ2-1 NA NA TRBV5-1 CASSLAGRGNEQFF TGCGCCAGCAGCTTGGCCGGAAGGGGCAATGAGCAGTTCTTC
TRBJ1-2 NA TRBD1 TRBV28 CASSPGQGNYGYTF TGTGCCAGCAGTCCCGGACAGGGAAACTATGGCTACACCTTC
TRBJ2-7 NA TRBD2 TRBV19 CASSIAGGYGEQYF TGTGCCAGTAGTATTGCGGGAGGGTACGGCGAGCAGTACTTC
TRBJ2-1 NA NA TRBV15 CATSRGGESSYNEQFF TGTGCCACCAGCAGAGGCGGGGAGAGCTCCTACAATGAGCAGTTCTTC
TRBJ2-1 NA NA TRBV7-2 CASSLQGRYNEQFF TGTGCCAGCAGCTTACAGGGGCGCTACAATGAGCAGTTCTTC
TRBJ2-1 NA TRBD2 TRBV5-4 CASSLNSGGVFEQFF TGTGCCAGCAGCTTGAACAGCGGGGGGGTTTTTGAGCAGTTCTTC
TRBJ2-1 NA NA TRBV11-2 CASSYPWGLNEQFF TGTGCCAGCAGCTACCCCTGGGGGCTGAATGAGCAGTTCTTC
TRBJ2-1 NA NA TRBV27 CASSLWASLGFGSYNEQFF TGTGCCAGCAGTTTATGGGCTAGCTTAGGCTTTGGGTCCTACAATGAGCAGTTCTTC
TRBJ2-7 NA TRBD1 TRBV4-1 CASSQESGTGNPTYEQYF TGCGCCAGCAGCCAAGAATCTGGGACAGGGAACCCCACCTACGAGCAGTACTTC
TRBJ1-6 NA NA TRBV6-5 CATRSGSRGASPLHF TGTGCCACCAGGTCAGGTTCCCGGGGGGCTTCACCCCTCCACTTT
TRBJ2-4 once TRBD2 TRBV4-1 CASSTTSQAKNIQYF TGCGCCAGCAGCACGACTAGCCAGGCCAAAAACATTCAGTACTTC
TRBJ2-3 NA TRBD2 TRBV27 CASSLGAGITSGTDTQYF TGTGCCAGCAGTTTAGGGGCAGGCATAACTAGCGGCACAGATACGCAGTATTTT
TRBJ1-4 few NA TRBV25-1 CASSVQGDNEKLFF TGTGCCAGCAGTGTACAGGGAGATAATGAAAAACTGTTTTTT
TRBJ1-1 NA NA TRBV29-1 CSVDRMNTEAFF TGCAGCGTTGACAGGATGAACACTGAAGCTTTCTTT
TRBJ1-2 NA TRBD1 TRBV20-1 CSASRSGTGGRRGYGYTF TGCAGTGCTAGTAGATCAGGGACAGGGGGCCGACGGGGCTATGGCTACACCTTC
TRBJ1-3 NA TRBD1 TRBV13 CASSWETGADGNTIYF TGTGCCAGCAGCTGGGAGACAGGGGCCGATGGAAACACCATATATTTT
TRBJ2-5 NA TRBD2 TRBV3-1/TRBV3-2 CASSGLGWSREGETQYF TGTGCCAGCAGCGGGCTTGGGTGGAGCAGGGAGGGGGAGACCCAGTACTTC
TRBJ2-1 NA TRBD2 TRBV27 CASKREGRNEQFF TGTGCCAGCAAACGGGAGGGCCGCAATGAGCAGTTCTTC
TRBJ2-7 NA TRBD2 TRBV11-3 CASSLTSDYEQYF TGTGCCAGCAGCTTGACTAGCGACTACGAGCAGTACTTC
TRBJ2-7 NA NA TRBV7-2 CASSLERDSHEQYF TGTGCCAGCAGCTTAGAACGGGACTCTCACGAGCAGTACTTC
TRBJ2-5 NA NA TRBV5-8 CASSFPGTQYF TGTGCCAGCAGCTTTCCGGGGACCCAGTACTTC
TRBJ1-1 NA TRBD1 TRBV5-7 CASSGTGGFTEAFF TGTGCCAGCAGCGGGACAGGGGGATTCACTGAAGCTTTCTTT
TRBJ2-2 NA TRBD2 TRBV7-3 CASSLEALAGTGELFF TGTGCCAGCAGCTTAGAGGCTCTAGCGGGGACCGGGGAGCTGTTTTTT
TRBJ2-1 few NA TRBV9 CASSVGGTDNEQFF TGTGCCAGCAGCGTAGGGGGGACTGACAATGAGCAGTTCTTC